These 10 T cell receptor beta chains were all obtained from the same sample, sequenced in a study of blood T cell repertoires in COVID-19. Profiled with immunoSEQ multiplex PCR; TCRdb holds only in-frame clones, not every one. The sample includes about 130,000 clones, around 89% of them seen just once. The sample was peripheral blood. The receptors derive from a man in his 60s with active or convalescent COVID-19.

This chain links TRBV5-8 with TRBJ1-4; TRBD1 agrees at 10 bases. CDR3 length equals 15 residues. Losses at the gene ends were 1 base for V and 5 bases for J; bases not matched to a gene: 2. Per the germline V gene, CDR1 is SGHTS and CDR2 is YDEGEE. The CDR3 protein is CASSLWTGGNEKLFF. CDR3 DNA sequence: TGTGCCAGCAGCTTGTGGACAGGGGGGAATGAAAAACTGTTTTTT.

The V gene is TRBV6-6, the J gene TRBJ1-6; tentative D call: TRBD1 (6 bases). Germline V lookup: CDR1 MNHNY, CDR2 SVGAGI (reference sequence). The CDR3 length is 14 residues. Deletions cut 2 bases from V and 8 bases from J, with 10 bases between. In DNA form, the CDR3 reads TGTGCCAGCAGTTACCGGCAGGGGCATTCACCCCTCCACTTT. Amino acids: CASSYRQGHSPLHF.

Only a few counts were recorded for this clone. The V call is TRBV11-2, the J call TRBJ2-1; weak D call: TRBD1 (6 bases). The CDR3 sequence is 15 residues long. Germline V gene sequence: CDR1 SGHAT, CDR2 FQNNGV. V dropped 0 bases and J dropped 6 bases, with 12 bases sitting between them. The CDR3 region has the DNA TGTGCCAGCAGCTTAGAATCTTTAGGGGGCAATGAGCAGTTCTTC. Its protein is CASSLESLGGNEQFF.

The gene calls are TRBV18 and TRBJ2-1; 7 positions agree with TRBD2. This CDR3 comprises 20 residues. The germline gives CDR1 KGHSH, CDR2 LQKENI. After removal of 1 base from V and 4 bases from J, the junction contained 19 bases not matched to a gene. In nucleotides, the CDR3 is TGTGCCAGCTCACCACGGTTAGTTCTGGGGGGGATCGAATCTTACAATGAGCAGTTCTTC. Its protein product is CASSPRLVLGGIESYNEQFF.

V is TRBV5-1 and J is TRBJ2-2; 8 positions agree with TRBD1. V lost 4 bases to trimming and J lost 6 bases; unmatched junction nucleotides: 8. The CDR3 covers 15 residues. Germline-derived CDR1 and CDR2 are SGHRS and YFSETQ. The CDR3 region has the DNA TGCGCCAGCAGCGTATCGACAGGGGTGGCCGGGGAGCTGTTTTTT. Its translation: CASSVSTGVAGELFF. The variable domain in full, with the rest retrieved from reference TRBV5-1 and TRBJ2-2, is KAGVTQTPRYLIKTRGQQVTLSCSPISGHRSVSWYQQTPGQGLQFLFEYFSETQRNKGNFPGRFSGRQFSNSRSEMNVSTLELGDSALYLCASSVSTGVAGELFFGEGSRLTVL.

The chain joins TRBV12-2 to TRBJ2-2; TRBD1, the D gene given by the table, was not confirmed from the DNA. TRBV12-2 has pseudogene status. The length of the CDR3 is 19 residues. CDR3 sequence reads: CASRFPDRGRLVGTGELFF. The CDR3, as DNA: TGTGCAAGTCGCTTCCCGGACAGGGGGCGCTTAGTAGGCACCGGGGAGCTGTTTTTT.

The CDR3 region has the DNA TGTGCCAGCAGTTACACGAAACAGGGGGCGGCCAAAAACATTCAGTACTTC. Translation gives CASSYTKQGAAKNIQYF. The V gene is TRBV6-2 or TRBV6-3, the J gene TRBJ2-4; 9 bases align to TRBD1. V lost 2 bases and J lost 1; bases outside the gene matches: 6. The CDR3 has 17 residues. Germline CDR1 and CDR2: MNHEY and SVGEGT.

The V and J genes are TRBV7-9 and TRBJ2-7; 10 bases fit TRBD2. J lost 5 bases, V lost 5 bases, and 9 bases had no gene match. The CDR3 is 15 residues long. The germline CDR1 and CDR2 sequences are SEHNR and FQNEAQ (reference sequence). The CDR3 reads CASSTGTSARHEQYF. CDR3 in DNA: TGTGCCAGCAGCACTGGGACTAGCGCCCGCCACGAGCAGTACTTC.

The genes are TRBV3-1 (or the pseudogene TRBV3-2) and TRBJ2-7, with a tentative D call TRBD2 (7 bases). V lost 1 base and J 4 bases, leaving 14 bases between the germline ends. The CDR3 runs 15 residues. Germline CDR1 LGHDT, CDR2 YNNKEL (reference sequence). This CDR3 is CASSQGGGASYEQYF. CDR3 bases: TGTGCCAGCAGCCAAGGAGGGGGGGCGAGTTACGAGCAGTACTTC.

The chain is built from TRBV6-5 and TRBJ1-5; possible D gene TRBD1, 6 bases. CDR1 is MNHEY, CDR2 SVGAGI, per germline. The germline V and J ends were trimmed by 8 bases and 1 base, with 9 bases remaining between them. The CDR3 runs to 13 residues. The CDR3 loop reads CASSRGSNQPQHF. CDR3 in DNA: TGTGCCAGCTCCAGGGGAAGCAATCAGCCCCAGCATTTT.